The present TCR beta chain was sequenced within a study of CD8+CD57+ T cells in acquired aplastic anemia. Turning to the study itself: Read counts for CD4+ cells (from healthy donors) averaged about 10.8 million. Points from the study as a whole: CD8+ Simpson's diversity in patients was not significantly different from that in controls. Patients and controls shared under 35 CD8+ CDR3 sequences, which appeared highly expressed in patients and within their immunodominant clones.

The trim removed 6 bases at V and 4 bases at J, leaving 7 bases unmatched. Per germline, CDR1 DFQATT and CDR2 SNEGSKA (reference sequence). The CDR3 sequence is 13 residues long. Concerning this clonotype: Its antigen remains unknown.

Template material for TCR beta VDJ and CDR3 profiling consisted of genomic DNA. A single record per CDR3 protein comes from TCRdb applying MiXCR to the reads. The sample consists of 150,000 to 200,000 distinct CDR3 sequences, 45% to 50% of them appearing once. What was sequenced was sorted CD4+, CD8+, or CD8+CD57+ T cells (not recorded which) from PBMCs. The chain links TRBV20-1 to TRBJ2-7; 9 bases match TRBD2. This sequence originates from a human donor in good health. CDR3 DNA sequence: TGCAGTGCGGGCGGGAGGGGTTATTACGAGCAGTACTTC. Translating gives CSAGGRGYYEQYF.